This T cell receptor beta chain was identified in a study of CD8 T cells in ankylosing spondylitis. Generation of TCR beta libraries employed quantitative 5'-RACE incorporating molecular barcodes. TCRdb re-called the 5' RACE reads with MiXCR, one entry per CDR3 protein. The table lists 130,000 or so distinct CDR3 sequences, around 7% of them singletons, with about 12% in the top ten. The study's findings and limits: Earlier reports found some motif variants in synovial fluid and blood in reactive arthritis. Clones linked to disease, bearing a CD8+ phenotype, were relatively rare in peripheral blood. Apparently characteristic of ankylosing spondylitis blood was a TCR beta motif (eight highly homologous variants).

Trimming removed 5 bases at V and 5 bases at J, with 15 bases between. CDR1 and CDR2 from the germline V gene are DFQATT and SNEGSKA (reference sequence). The CDR3 has 14 residues. This clonotype was detected many times. Its antigen remains unknown. The specimen was blood, either unsorted or a sorted T cell fraction (not recorded which). The chain recombines TRBV20-1 with TRBJ1-4; maybe TRBD1 (6 bases). This TCR was sampled from a male donor with ankylosing spondylitis or in good health (not recorded which). CDR3 sequence: CSAPSTGRNEKLFF. Written as DNA, the CDR3 is TGCAGTGCTCCGAGTACAGGGAGAAATGAAAAACTGTTTTTT.